These 20 T cell receptor beta chains share one sample of origin, sequenced in a study of shared clonotypes between healthy human individuals. The naive CD8 fraction comprised CD45RO-negative cells positively selected for CCR7 and excluded terminally differentiated effector memory CD45RA+ cells. The method was immunoSEQ multiplex PCR; TCRdb's version includes in-frame clones alone and lacks a portion of them. The sample lists around 600,000 clones, roughly 98% seen once, with 0.3% in the top ten. The sequenced sample was naive CD8+ T cells sorted from blood. All receptors come from a man aged 30-40 years in good health.

V usage is TRBV27 and J usage is TRBJ2-7; D might be TRBD1 (6 bases). V was clipped by 5 bases and J by 6 bases, with 17 bases between them. The CDR3 spans 14 residues. Germline V gene data show CDR1 as MNHEY and CDR2 as SMNVEV (reference sequence). CDR3 coding DNA: TGTGCCAGCAGTCAACAGGGTCGCGTCGCCGAGCAGTACTTC. Protein sequence: CASSQQGRVAEQYF.

This chain uses TRBV11-2 with TRBJ2-7; D is uncertain. The CDR3 is made up of 12 amino acids. Trimming shortened V by 1 base and J by 2 bases, and 3 bases separated the two germline ends. Germline CDR1 reads SGHAT; CDR2 reads FQNNGV. The CDR3 is CASSLAAYEQYF. The CDR3 DNA follows: TGTGCCAGCAGCTTAGCCGCCTACGAGCAGTACTTC.

The chain links TRBV19 to TRBJ2-7; 7 bases line up with TRBD2. The CDR3 is 15 residues long. The V gene end was trimmed by 8 bases and the J gene end by 2 bases; junction bases not matched to a gene: 12. Germline V gene lookup returns CDR1 LNHDA and CDR2 SQIVND (reference sequence). CDR3: CASSLIGGSPYEQYF. CDR3 sequence (DNA): TGTGCCAGTTCCCTCATCGGCGGGAGCCCCTACGAGCAGTACTTC.

The V and J genes are TRBV28 and TRBJ1-3, with D possibly matching TRBD1 (6 bases). The length of the CDR3 is 16 residues. Germline values: CDR1 MDHEN, CDR2 SYDVKM. V lost 3 bases and J 0 bases, leaving 12 bases between the germline ends. The CDR3 DNA reads TGTGCCAGCAGTTTTGGGGGCTATTTCTCTGGAAACACCATATATTTT. It yields the protein CASSFGGYFSGNTIYF.

The rearrangement joins TRBV9 to TRBJ2-2; 7 nucleotides match TRBD1. The CDR3 is made up of 16 amino acids. Germline CDR1 SGDLS, CDR2 YYNGEE. V gave up 1 base and J gave up 4 bases; unmatched junction bases: 7. CDR3 loop: CASSVFEGAGTGELFF. The CDR3 DNA reads as TGTGCCAGCAGCGTATTTGAGGGGGCAGGCACCGGGGAGCTGTTTTTT.

The chain couples TRBV27 to TRBJ2-1; no clear D. Trimming cost V 3 bases and J 9 bases, with 12 bases left between them. The CDR3 has 13 residues. Germline CDR1 reads MNHEY; CDR2 reads SMNVEV (reference sequence). CDR3 DNA sequence: TGTGCCAGCAGTTTCTCTGGGTCAGGTGAGCAGTTCTTC. This codes for CASSFSGSGEQFF.

The chain joins TRBV9 to TRBJ2-2, with TRBD2 identical over 8 bases. The CDR3 consists of 15 residues. CDR1 and CDR2 from the germline V gene are SGDLS and YYNGEE. V trimming: 3 bases; J trimming: 6 bases; junction bases outside the gene matches: 7. The CDR3 loop reads CASSERTSLSGELFF. The CDR3 DNA reads as TGTGCCAGCAGCGAACGGACTAGCCTATCCGGGGAGCTGTTTTTT.

The chain uses TRBV11-2 and TRBJ2-1; 13 positions match TRBD2. The germline CDR1 and CDR2 sequences are SGHAT and FQNNGV. The CDR3 is made up of 16 amino acids. Trimming removed 6 bases from V and 5 bases from J; junction bases left unmatched: 7. CDR3 bases: TGTGCCAGCAGATTTTCCGGGACTAGCGGGGACAATGAGCAGTTCTTC. It encodes CASRFSGTSGDNEQFF.

Details on this clone: The same CDR3 is also encoded by other DNA sequences in this sample. This CDR3 is CASSLGANEQFF. The CDR3 nucleotides read TGTGCCAGCAGCTTAGGGGCCAATGAGCAGTTCTTC. The V gene is TRBV7-9, the J gene TRBJ2-1; D gene unclear. Trimming removed 1 base from V and 6 bases from J, with 4 bases in between. CDR3 length: 12 residues. Looked up from germline, CDR1 is SEHNR and CDR2 is FQNEAQ (reference sequence).

This chain connects TRBV7-9 to TRBJ2-1; TRBD2 matches at 8 bases. The V and J ends lost 5 bases and 8 bases, in that order; junction bases with no gene match: 11. CDR1 SEHNR and CDR2 FQNEAQ come from the germline V gene (reference sequence). The CDR3 has 15 amino acids. The CDR3 spells CASSGTGTSGDEQFF. For the CDR3, the DNA is TGTGCCAGCAGCGGCACCGGGACTAGTGGCGATGAGCAGTTCTTC.

This clone showed up just once. This chain uses TRBV9 with TRBJ2-3; tentative D call: TRBD1 (5 bases). Germline values: CDR1 SGDLS, CDR2 YYNGEE. The CDR3 is 16 amino acids. The germline V and J ends were trimmed by 4 bases and 2 bases, with 17 bases remaining between them. In DNA, the CDR3 is TGTGCCAGCAGCCCCAGGGCCAGCCGCTCCACAGATACGCAGTATTTT. It is translated as CASSPRASRSTDTQYF.

The chain couples TRBV5-4 to TRBJ2-7; the match to TRBD1 covers 10 bases. V shed 1 base, J shed 0 bases, and the junction held 4 bases outside the gene matches. There are 16 residues in the CDR3. CDR1 and CDR2 from the germline V gene are SGHNT and YYREEE (reference sequence). The CDR3 sequence: CASSLWGQGFSYEQYF. For the CDR3, the DNA is TGTGCCAGCAGCTTGTGGGGACAGGGGTTCTCCTACGAGCAGTACTTC.

This clone has only one observation. The junction departs from the called germline gene at one end, perhaps through a read error. The rearrangement uses TRBV7-9 and TRBJ2-7; D is possibly TRBD1 (6 bases). The CDR3 contains 13 residues. Looked up from germline, CDR1 is SEHNR and CDR2 is FQNEAQ (reference sequence). The CDR3 DNA reads as TGTGCCAGCAGCTTTGAATCGGCCCGCGGACAGAAATTC. Translation: CASSFESARGQKF.

This chain joins TRBV9 and TRBJ2-1; 11 nucleotides line up with TRBD2. Germline CDR1 SGDLS, CDR2 YYNGEE. J lost 8 bases, V lost 3 bases, and 10 bases had no gene match. CDR3 length equals 16 residues. CDR3 amino acids: CASSGSGRALFDEQFF. In DNA form, the CDR3 reads TGTGCCAGCAGCGGTAGCGGGAGGGCCCTTTTCGATGAGCAGTTCTTC.

V gene TRBV7-9 combines with J gene TRBJ1-2; a possible D gene is TRBD1 (6 bases). The germline V gene encodes CDR1 SEHNR and CDR2 FQNEAQ (reference sequence). The CDR3 extends over 15 amino acids. The germline V and J ends were trimmed by 2 bases and 4 bases, with 14 bases remaining between them. The CDR3 coding sequence is TGTGCCAGCAGCTTAAGACAGGCCACCCTCTATGGCTACACCTTC. Translated, it gives CASSLRQATLYGYTF.

The chain uses TRBV14 and TRBJ1-1, with TRBD1 identical over 7 bases. V shed 4 bases and J 1 base; nucleotides not matched to a gene: 6. This CDR3 has 15 amino acids. Germline V lookup: CDR1 SGHDN, CDR2 FVKESK. In DNA, the CDR3 is TGTGCCAGCAGCCCCAGGACAGGCTGGAACACTGAAGCTTTCTTT. Its translation: CASSPRTGWNTEAFF.

In this sample, this clone turned up once. The V and J genes are TRBV6-6 and TRBJ2-7, with D perhaps matching TRBD1 (6 bases). The V gene's germline CDR1 is MNHNY and CDR2 SVGAGI (reference sequence). Trimming stripped 4 bases from V and 3 bases from J, with 16 bases between. CDR3 length: 15 amino acids. CDR3 in DNA: TGTGCCAGCAGTTCCCGGGACAATACAGACTACGAGCAGTACTTC. Translating gives CASSSRDNTDYEQYF.

This clone was recorded only once. This chain uses TRBV18 with TRBJ2-1; 10 bases line up with TRBD2. Looked up from germline, CDR1 is KGHSH and CDR2 is LQKENI. The junction had 13 bases not matched to a gene; V was cut back by 7 bases and J by 4 bases. The CDR3 sequence is 17 residues long. The CDR3: CASFTTSSGRAYNEQFF. For the CDR3, the DNA is TGTGCCAGCTTCACCACCTCTAGCGGGAGAGCGTACAATGAGCAGTTCTTC.

This clone was observed a single time. The chain uses TRBV27 and TRBJ2-7; unclear D gene. From germline, CDR1 is MNHEY and CDR2 SMNVEV (reference sequence). The CDR3 covers 14 residues. V was cut by 5 bases and J by 3 bases, with 14 bases left in between. This CDR3 reads CASSRTADYYEQYF. Here the CDR3 DNA reads TGTGCCAGCAGTCGGACCGCCGATTACTACGAGCAGTACTTC.

The gene calls are TRBV29-1 and TRBJ2-7, with TRBD2 matching over 8 bases. Unmatched junction bases numbered 11, after V lost 2 bases and J lost 2 bases. The CDR3 is made up of 16 amino acids. In germline, CDR1 is SQVTM, CDR2 ANQGSEA. DNA for the CDR3: TGCAGCGTTGAAAACAGAGCGGGAGAGAGGCCCTACGAGCAGTACTTC. It is translated as CSVENRAGERPYEQYF.